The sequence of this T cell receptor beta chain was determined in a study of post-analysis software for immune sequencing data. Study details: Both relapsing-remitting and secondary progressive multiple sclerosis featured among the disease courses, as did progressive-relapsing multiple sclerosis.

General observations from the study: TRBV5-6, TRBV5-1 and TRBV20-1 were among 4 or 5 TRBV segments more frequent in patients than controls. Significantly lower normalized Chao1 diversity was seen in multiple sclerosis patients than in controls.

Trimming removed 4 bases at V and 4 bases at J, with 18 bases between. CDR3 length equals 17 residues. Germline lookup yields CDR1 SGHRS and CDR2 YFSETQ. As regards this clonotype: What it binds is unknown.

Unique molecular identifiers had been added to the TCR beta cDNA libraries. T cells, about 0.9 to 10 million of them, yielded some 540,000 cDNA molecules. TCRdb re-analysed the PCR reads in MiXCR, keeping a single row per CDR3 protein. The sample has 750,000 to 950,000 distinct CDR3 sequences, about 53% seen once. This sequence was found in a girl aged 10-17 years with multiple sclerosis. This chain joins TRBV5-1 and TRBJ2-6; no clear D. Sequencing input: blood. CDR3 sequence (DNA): TGCGCCAGCAGCCCGGACGGAAGACGTATGGGGGCCAACGTCCTGACTTTC. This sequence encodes CASSPDGRRMGANVLTF. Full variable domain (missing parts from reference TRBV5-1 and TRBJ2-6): KAGVTQTPRYLIKTRGQQVTLSCSPISGHRSVSWYQQTPGQGLQFLFEYFSETQRNKGNFPGRFSGRQFSNSRSEMNVSTLELGDSALYLCASSPDGRRMGANVLTFGAGSRLTVL.